This TCR beta chain stems from a study of spatial heterogeneity in lung cancer. TCRdb re-called the 5' RACE reads with MiXCR, one entry per CDR3 protein. Counted here are about 87,000 distinct CDR3 sequences, approximately 20% occurring once; the ten biggest clones make up 20% to 25%. This clonotype was detected once. Documented time point: blood at routine non-recurrence follow-up after resection. Germline V gene lookup returns CDR1 MNHEY and CDR2 SVGAGI. Trimming removed 2 bases from V and 4 bases from J, with 8 bases in between. The CDR3 runs to 13 residues. The chain carries TRBV6-5 and TRBJ2-5, with a weak D call TRBD2 (5 bases). The TCR comes from a male donor with early-stage non-small cell lung cancer. Here the sequenced sample was PBMCs, taken at follow-up. The CDR3 sequence: CASSYASRETQYF. As DNA, the CDR3 is TGTGCCAGCAGTTACGCTAGCCGAGAGACCCAGTACTTC.